The 20 T cell receptor beta chains below come from one sample, sequenced in a study of T cell responses to AZD1222 COVID-19 vaccine. This table comes from immunoSEQ multiplex PCR, and its TCRdb copy is limited to in-frame clones, with some not included. The table lists under 150,000 clones, roughly 90% of them singletons, with just over 5.5% in the top ten. The specimen was peripheral blood, collected on day 0 of AZD1222 vaccination. These receptors were taken from an adult in good health.

The chain joins TRBV7-9 to TRBJ1-4; the match to TRBD1 covers 8 bases. With V trimmed by 10 bases and J by 2 bases, 6 bases remained unmatched. CDR1 is SEHNR and CDR2 is FQNEAQ in the germline V gene (reference sequence). The CDR3 loop spans 14 amino acids. This chain's CDR3 is CATTTGDTNEKLFF. Written as DNA, the CDR3 is TGTGCCACCACGACAGGGGACACTAATGAAAAACTGTTTTTT.

The rearrangement links TRBV12-5 to TRBJ2-1; 9 nucleotides line up with TRBD2. With V trimmed by 1 base and J by 0 bases, 4 bases remained unmatched. The CDR3 has 17 amino acids. Germline CDR1 reads LGHNT; CDR2 reads FRNRAP. CDR3 in amino acids: CASGLGLAESSYNEQFF. In DNA form, the CDR3 reads TGTGCTAGTGGTTTGGGACTAGCGGAAAGCTCCTACAATGAGCAGTTCTTC. Full variable domain (missing parts from reference TRBV12-5 and TRBJ2-1): DARVTQTPRHKVTEMGQEVTMRCQPILGHNTVFWYRQTMMQGLELLAYFRNRAPLDDSGMPKDRFSAEMPDATLATLKIQPSEPRDSAVYFCASGLGLAESSYNEQFFGPGTRLTVL.

The V gene is TRBV19, the J gene TRBJ1-3, with a possible D match to TRBD1 (5 bases). The CDR3 runs 16 residues. Trimming removed 6 bases from V and 0 bases from J, with 15 bases in between. Looked up from germline, CDR1 is LNHDA and CDR2 is SQIVND (reference sequence). The CDR3 nucleotides read TGTGCCAGTAGCCCGCGACAGACCCCCTCTGGAAACACCATATATTTT. It is translated as CASSPRQTPSGNTIYF.

The rearrangement links TRBV6-5 to TRBJ2-1; 8 bases are shared with TRBD1. V lost 0 bases and J lost 10; bases outside the gene matches: 8. The CDR3 sequence is 15 residues long. CDR1 is MNHEY and CDR2 is SVGAGI in the germline V gene. CDR3 nucleotides: TGTGCCAGCAGTTACTCCACCAGGGGGCGAAAGGAGCAGTTCTTC. This codes for CASSYSTRGRKEQFF.

The chain is built from TRBV20-1 and TRBJ1-1; D is unresolved. The CDR3 is 11 amino acids. Germline lookup yields CDR1 DFQATT and CDR2 SNEGSKA (reference sequence). Trimming removed 7 bases from V and 4 bases from J, with 10 bases in between. The CDR3 sequence: CSVPRGTEAFF. CDR3 DNA: TGCAGTGTTCCACGTGGCACTGAAGCTTTCTTT.

The chain employs TRBV29-1 and TRBJ1-1; 8 nucleotides agree with TRBD1. This CDR3 spans 14 amino acids. The ends lost 4 bases at V and 1 base at J; junction bases unmatched: 5. Germline CDR1 SQVTM, CDR2 ANQGSEA. CDR3 sequence: CSVGAGGRNTEAFF. DNA for the CDR3: TGCAGCGTTGGGGCAGGGGGCCGGAACACTGAAGCTTTCTTT.

The rearrangement uses TRBV7-2 and TRBJ1-3; D is ambiguous. V was cut by 0 bases and J by 2 bases, with 8 bases left in between. Germline V CDR1 and CDR2: SGHTA, FQGNSA. The CDR3 length is 15 residues. Here the CDR3 reads CASSLAEMPGNTIYF. In nucleotides, the CDR3 is TGTGCCAGCAGCTTAGCAGAGATGCCTGGAAACACCATATATTTT.

The chain combines TRBV15 with TRBJ2-2; no reliable D call. CDR1 is LNHNV and CDR2 is YYDKDF in the germline V gene (reference sequence). The CDR3 runs to 13 residues. The V end lost 1 base, the J end lost 4 bases, and 4 bases lay between the germline ends. CDR3 DNA sequence: TGTGCCACCAGCAGAGGTCCCACCGGGGAGCTGTTTTTT. This gives the protein CATSRGPTGELFF.

The rearrangement uses TRBV6-5 and TRBJ2-3; D gene ambiguous. Germline V lookup: CDR1 MNHEY, CDR2 SVGAGI. Trimming left V 5 bases short and J 5 bases short, with 8 bases between. The CDR3 totals 12 residues. This chain's CDR3 is CASSPLGDTQYF. As DNA, the CDR3 is TGTGCCAGCAGTCCCCTAGGAGATACGCAGTATTTT.

The sample holds one count of this clone. V usage is TRBV10-3 and J usage is TRBJ1-1; D might be TRBD1 (6 bases). Germline CDR1 reads ENHRY; CDR2 reads SYGVKD. This CDR3 comprises 15 residues. Deletions cut 6 bases from V and 1 base from J, with 15 bases between. CDR3 coding DNA: TGTGCCATCAGCGATACGGACAGCGAGAACACTGAAGCTTTCTTT. It specifies CAISDTDSENTEAFF.

CDR3 sequence: CATSRGAWGRLTPQHF. The CDR3 DNA sequence: TGTGCCACCAGCAGGGGAGCATGGGGCCGGCTGACGCCCCAGCATTTT. The chain joins TRBV15 to TRBJ1-5; D is possibly TRBD1 (5 bases). V shed 3 bases and J shed 9 bases, with 21 bases lying between them. The V gene's germline CDR1 is LNHNV and CDR2 YYDKDF (reference sequence). The length of the CDR3 is 16 residues.

This rearrangement joins TRBV10-3 to TRBJ2-7; D gene uncertain. Trimming stripped 3 bases from V and 3 bases from J, with 9 bases between. Per germline, CDR1 ENHRY and CDR2 SYGVKD. This CDR3 has 13 residues. The CDR3 loop reads CAISEPPIYEQYF. The CDR3 DNA follows: TGTGCCATCAGTGAACCCCCCATCTACGAGCAGTACTTC.

V is TRBV11-3 and J is TRBJ2-1; 11 bases fit TRBD2. Germline V gene lookup returns CDR1 SGHNT and CDR2 YENEEA. Trimming at V came to 5 bases and at J to 7 bases, leaving 7 bases not matched to a gene. CDR3 length: 15 amino acids. This CDR3 is CASSPLAGGQNEQFF. CDR3 bases: TGTGCCAGCAGCCCCCTAGCGGGAGGACAAAATGAGCAGTTCTTC.

This chain joins TRBV27 and TRBJ2-1, with TRBD2 matching 10 bases. The CDR3 contains 16 residues. Germline CDR1 and CDR2: MNHEY and SMNVEV (reference sequence). Trimming cost V 5 bases and J 1 base; bases outside gene matches: 5. The chain's CDR3 is CASSATAGGSYNEQFF. In DNA form, the CDR3 reads TGTGCCAGCAGTGCCACAGCGGGGGGGTCCTACAATGAGCAGTTCTTC.

The chain joins TRBV28 to TRBJ1-5, with D possibly TRBD1 on 6 matching bases. Germline V gene sequence: CDR1 MDHEN, CDR2 SYDVKM. Trimming removed 0 bases from V and 5 bases from J, with 11 bases in between. This CDR3 has 15 residues. CDR3 nucleotides: TGTGCCAGCAGTTTATGGCTGGAGGGGGATCAGCCCCAGCATTTT. It is translated as CASSLWLEGDQPQHF.

The rearrangement uses TRBV27 and TRBJ1-5, with D unclear. CDR1 MNHEY and CDR2 SMNVEV come from the germline V gene (reference sequence). The CDR3 totals 13 residues. V lost 0 bases, J lost 4 bases, and 4 bases lay in between. The CDR3 nucleotides read TGTGCCAGCAGTTTATCTGGGAATCAGCCCCAGCATTTT. Protein product: CASSLSGNQPQHF.

This chain links TRBV19 with TRBJ2-2; 8 positions match TRBD1. V shed 3 bases, J shed 0 bases, and the junction held 3 bases outside the gene matches. This CDR3 has 16 amino acids. Germline CDR1 reads LNHDA; CDR2 reads SQIVND (reference sequence). CDR3 sequence (DNA): TGTGCCAGTAGTATCAACAGGGGGGCGAACACCGGGGAGCTGTTTTTT. It yields the protein CASSINRGANTGELFF.

Of note for this clone: Other nucleotide sequences in the sample specify the same CDR3. J is TRBJ1-1 and V is TRBV5-1, with D perhaps TRBD1 (5 bases). The CDR3 sequence is 14 residues long. Germline V gives CDR1 SGHRS, CDR2 YFSETQ. V was cut by 2 bases and J by 1 base, with 9 bases left in between. In DNA, the CDR3 is TGCGCCAGCAGCTTAGACAGCGCGAACACTGAAGCTTTCTTT. Its translation: CASSLDSANTEAFF.

The chain uses TRBV6-5 and TRBJ1-4; no clear D. V lost 4 bases to trimming and J lost 10 bases, with 16 bases between them. CDR1 and CDR2 (germline): MNHEY, SVGAGI. The CDR3 has 14 amino acids. The chain's CDR3 is CASSLSTGIPKLFF. The CDR3 DNA reads TGTGCCAGCAGTTTAAGCACGGGTATCCCAAAACTGTTTTTT.

In regard to this clone: The identical CDR3 is also encoded by other nucleotide sequences in the sample. The chain carries TRBV4-3 and TRBJ1-4; D is undetermined. V lost 0 bases and J lost 0, with 5 bases in between. CDR1 and CDR2 (germline): LGHNA, YSLEER. The CDR3 loop spans 15 amino acids. CDR3 in DNA: TGCGCCAGCAGCCAAGACCTCGCAACTAATGAAAAACTGTTTTTT. This codes for CASSQDLATNEKLFF.